The T cell receptor (beta chain) described here comes from a study of T cells in Graves' hyperthyroidism and ophthalmopathy. Study-wide points: Most clonotypes that expanded in the thyroid above 0.001 also showed up in blood.

Regions amplified from RNA transcripts were the TCR beta CDR3 regions. First-round RT-PCR targeting the TCR CDR3 was performed with the HTBI primer set. TCRdb used MiXCR to reprocess the multiplex PCR reads, holding one entry per CDR3 protein. The sample has under 450,000 distinct CDR3 sequences, more than 15% seen once. Deletions cut 6 bases from V and 1 base from J, with 18 bases between. The CDR3 extends over 15 amino acids. The germline V gene has CDR1 SQVTM and CDR2 ANQGSEA. Orbital computed tomography, thyroid ultrasound, serum thyroxine and TRAb, and clinical symptoms together informed the diagnoses. A word on this clonotype: Its antigen remains unknown.

The source of this sequence is a woman aged 18-29 years with Graves' hyperthyroidism. This chain links TRBV29-1 with TRBJ1-2; D call uncertain. Source material: blood. CDR3 sequence reads: CSVDQRRPLNYGYTF. For the CDR3, the DNA is TGCAGCGTCGACCAACGACGACCGCTTAACTATGGCTACACCTTC.